These T cell receptor beta chains were read from a single sample in a study of OX40 agonist ivuxolimab in advanced cancers. Clones were read by immunoSEQ multiplex PCR, and TCRdb kept only the in-frame ones, dropping some. This sample carries tens of thousands of clones, around nine tenths of them seen once, and the ten largest clones take about 2.6%. This specimen consisted of CD4+ or CD8+ T cells sorted from blood, obtained in a trial of the OX40 agonist ivuxolimab. Receptors were obtained from an adult with an advanced solid tumor such as melanoma, head and neck, liver or kidney cancer. Each CDR3 is given with its conserved first and last residue. The D gene is left open where the match is weak. The size of a clone is reported for some rows only, either as once, few or many, or as a class for expanded clones.

v_call	clone_size	j_call	d_call	cdr3_aa	cdr3_nt
TRBV5-1	-	TRBJ1-1	-	CASSLLEGYTEAFF	TGCGCCAGCAGCTTATTAGAAGGTTACACTGAAGCTTTCTTT
TRBV7-2	-	TRBJ2-6	-	CASSWGPPNSGANVLTF	TGTGCCAGCAGCTGGGGGCCCCCAAACTCTGGGGCCAACGTCCTGACTTTC
TRBV6-1	-	TRBJ1-6	-	CASSEQGRSNSPLHF	TGTGCCAGCAGTGAACAGGGCAGAAGTAATTCACCCCTCCACTTT
TRBV9	-	TRBJ2-5	TRBD1	CASSVEGQGGETQYF	TGTGCCAGCAGCGTAGAGGGACAGGGGGGAGAGACCCAGTACTTC
TRBV28	few	TRBJ2-3	-	CASSLSQGLDTQYF	TGTGCCAGCAGTTTAAGTCAGGGTTTGGATACGCAGTATTTT
TRBV6-1	-	TRBJ1-1	TRBD1	CASRGWTGTTEAFF	TGTGCCAGCAGGGGTTGGACAGGAACCACTGAAGCTTTCTTT
TRBV10-3	-	TRBJ2-5	TRBD2	CAISESKRGVQETQYF	TGTGCCATCAGTGAGTCAAAGCGGGGGGTGCAAGAGACCCAGTACTTC
TRBV7-2	-	TRBJ2-4	-	CASSPKDPGGDRRNIQYF	TGTGCCAGCAGCCCTAAAGACCCCGGGGGCGATCGGAGAAACATTCAGTACTTC
TRBV5-1	-	TRBJ1-2	-	CASSLEGNYGYTF	TGCGCCAGCAGCTTGGAAGGAAACTATGGCTACACCTTC
TRBV7-9	few	TRBJ1-1	-	CASSFGGNTEAFF	TGTGCCAGCAGCTTCGGGGGGAACACTGAAGCTTTCTTT
TRBV15	-	TRBJ1-2	-	CATSRETGRELNYGYTF	TGTGCCACCAGCAGAGAAACAGGCAGGGAGCTTAACTATGGCTACACCTTC
TRBV5-1	-	TRBJ2-1	TRBD2	CASSRGLAGYNEQFF	TGCGCCAGCAGCCGGGGACTAGCGGGGTACAATGAGCAGTTCTTC
TRBV5-1	once	TRBJ1-6	-	CASREGPTYNSPLHF	TGCGCCAGCAGGGAGGGGCCAACATATAATTCACCCCTCCACTTT
TRBV6-4	-	TRBJ2-1	TRBD1	CASSIDRGSNEQFF	TGTGCCAGCAGTATAGACAGGGGGAGCAATGAGCAGTTCTTC
TRBV18	-	TRBJ1-4	-	CASSPLGGLGEKLFF	TGTGCCAGCTCACCACTGGGGGGACTGGGTGAAAAACTGTTTTTT
TRBV6-5	-	TRBJ2-7	TRBD1	CASRARGRRNEQYF	TGTGCCAGCAGAGCCAGGGGGCGCAGGAACGAGCAGTACTTC
TRBV7-2	once	TRBJ1-3	-	CASSLAQPSSGNTIYF	TGTGCCAGCAGCTTAGCCCAGCCCAGCTCTGGAAACACCATATATTTT
TRBV30	-	TRBJ1-1	TRBD1	CAWSRGQGNTEAFF	TGTGCCTGGAGCCGAGGACAGGGGAACACTGAAGCTTTCTTT
TRBV19	-	TRBJ1-1	-	CASSPPPMGGMNTEAFF	TGTGCCAGTAGTCCCCCGCCTATGGGCGGTATGAACACTGAAGCTTTCTTT
TRBV4-2	-	TRBJ1-6	TRBD1	CASSQGDRDWSPLHF	TGTGCCAGCAGCCAAGGGGACAGGGATTGGTCACCCCTCCACTTT
TRBV5-4	-	TRBJ2-7	-	CASSSSGTWNEQYF	TGTGCCAGCAGCTCCTCGGGGACTTGGAACGAGCAGTACTTC
TRBV7-2	-	TRBJ1-1	-	CASSLAGDTEAFF	TGTGCCAGCAGCTTAGCAGGGGACACTGAAGCTTTCTTT